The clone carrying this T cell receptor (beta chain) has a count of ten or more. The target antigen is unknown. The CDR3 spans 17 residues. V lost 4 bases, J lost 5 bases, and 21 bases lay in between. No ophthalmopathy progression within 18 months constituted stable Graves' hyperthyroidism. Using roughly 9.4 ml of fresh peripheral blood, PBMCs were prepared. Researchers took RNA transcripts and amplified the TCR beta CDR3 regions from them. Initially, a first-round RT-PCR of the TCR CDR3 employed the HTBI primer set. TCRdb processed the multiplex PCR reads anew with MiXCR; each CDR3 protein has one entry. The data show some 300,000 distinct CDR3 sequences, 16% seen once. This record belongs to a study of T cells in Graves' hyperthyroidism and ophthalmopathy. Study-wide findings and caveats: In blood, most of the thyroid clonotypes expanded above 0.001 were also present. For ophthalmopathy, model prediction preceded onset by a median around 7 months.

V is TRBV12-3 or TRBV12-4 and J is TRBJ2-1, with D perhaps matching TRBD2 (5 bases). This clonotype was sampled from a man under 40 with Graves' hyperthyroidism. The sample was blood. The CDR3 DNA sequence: TGTGCCAGCAGTTCCTTGGAGGCTAGCCTCGACCACAATGAGCAGTTCTTC. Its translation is CASSSLEASLDHNEQFF.